These 7 T cell receptor beta chains came from one sample sequenced in a study of T cells in localized non-small cell lung cancer. Sequencing was performed with immunoSEQ multiplex PCR; in TCRdb, only in-frame clones are kept and a portion is missing. This repertoire shows some 140,000 clones, more than 70% found once; its top ten account for 1.7%. The specimen was peripheral blood, collected before any cancer treatment. The receptors derive from a female donor of 60 years or more with stage I lung adenocarcinoma.

The chain links TRBV5-1 to TRBJ1-2; 8 bases map to TRBD1. The CDR3 runs to 16 residues. V trimming: 0 bases; J trimming: 0 bases; junction bases outside the gene matches: 4. From germline, CDR1 is SGHRS and CDR2 YFSETQ. The CDR3 nucleotides read TGCGCCAGCAGCTTGGTGGGGACAGGAGCTAACTATGGCTACACCTTC. As protein: CASSLVGTGANYGYTF.

This chain connects TRBV6-5 to TRBJ2-7; D perhaps matches TRBD2 (7 bases). There are 13 residues in the CDR3. V lost 8 bases and J lost 0, with 11 bases in between. In germline, CDR1 is MNHEY, CDR2 SVGAGI. The CDR3 spells CASGRGTSYEQYF. The CDR3 nucleotides are TGTGCCAGCGGGAGGGGGACCTCCTACGAGCAGTACTTC.

The chain has TRBV7-8 and TRBJ2-5; 8 bases fit TRBD2. The CDR3 totals 19 residues. V was pared by 2 bases and J by 2 bases, with 16 bases of the junction left unmatched. Germline values: CDR1 SGHVS, CDR2 FQNEAQ. CDR3 region: CASSLSPGVAGRMQETQYF. CDR3 DNA sequence: TGTGCCAGCAGCTTATCCCCGGGGGTAGCGGGAAGGATGCAAGAGACCCAGTACTTC.

The V and J genes are TRBV5-6 and TRBJ1-1; no clear D. V lost 2 bases and J lost 11, with 16 bases in between. The CDR3 covers 13 residues. Germline CDR1 SGHDT, CDR2 YYEEEE. CDR3 nucleotides: TGTGCCAGCAGCTTTAGTGTGGGTGAGCCGGCTTTCTTT. Its translation is CASSFSVGEPAFF.

This clone was observed once. The chain recombines TRBV7-6 with TRBJ1-1; D is ambiguous. The germline CDR1 and CDR2 sequences are SGHVS and FNYEAQ. The CDR3 extends over 13 amino acids. V was shortened by 5 bases and J by 1 base, with 8 bases between the two germline ends. In DNA form, the CDR3 reads TGTGCCAGCAGCCCAGATTCGAACACTGAAGCTTTCTTT. Translated: CASSPDSNTEAFF.

The rearrangement links TRBV9 to TRBJ2-7; possibly TRBD1 or TRBD2 for D (5 bases each). The CDR3 has 15 amino acids. CDR1 and CDR2 from the germline V gene are SGDLS and YYNGEE. V was shortened by 4 bases and J by 0 bases, with 14 bases between the two germline ends. This chain's CDR3 is CASSPGTLNSYEQYF. The DNA of the CDR3 is TGTGCCAGCAGCCCCGGGACGTTGAACTCCTACGAGCAGTACTTC.

The chain links TRBV21-1 to TRBJ1-4. TRBV21-1 is shown as a pseudogene. The CDR3 totals 14 residues. The CDR3 DNA reads TGTGCCGGAAAGGCCATTCTAACTAATGAAAAACTGTTTTTT. This gives the protein CAGKAILTNEKLFF.